The rows below give T cell receptor beta chains drawn from one sample of a study of T cell changes during pregnancy in multiple sclerosis. Generated by immunoSEQ multiplex PCR, the TCRdb table keeps only in-frame clones and is missing some. The sample shows 30,000 to 45,000 clones, about 90% of them seen only once. This specimen was CD8+ T cells from peripheral blood mononuclear cells, taken before pregnancy. These TCRs come from a female donor with multiple sclerosis, enrolled in a pregnancy study. Each CDR3 is given with its conserved first and last residue. The order of the fields is V gene, J gene, clone size, D gene, CDR3 DNA, CDR3 protein. D genes are given only for firm matches. Expanded clones are given a class, and other clones once, few, many or no size at all.

v_call: TRBV5-5
j_call: TRBJ1-2
clone_size: once
d_call: NA
cdr3_nt: TGTGCCAGCAGCTTGGAGGGGTACGAAGGCTACACCTTC
cdr3_aa: CASSLEGYEGYTF

v_call: TRBV6-5
j_call: TRBJ2-5
clone_size: NA
d_call: TRBD2
cdr3_nt: TGTGCCAGCAGTTACTCTAGACTAGCGGGCCAAGAGACCCAGTACTTC
cdr3_aa: CASSYSRLAGQETQYF

v_call: TRBV27
j_call: TRBJ1-1
clone_size: few
d_call: TRBD1
cdr3_nt: TGTGCCAGCAGTATCACAGGGGGCACTGAAGCTTTCTTT
cdr3_aa: CASSITGGTEAFF

v_call: TRBV5-1
j_call: TRBJ2-1
clone_size: once
d_call: NA
cdr3_nt: TGCGCCAGCAGCTTGGGGGGAGGTGAGCAGTTCTTC
cdr3_aa: CASSLGGGEQFF

v_call: TRBV2
j_call: TRBJ1-2
clone_size: NA
d_call: TRBD1
cdr3_nt: TGTGCCAGCAGTATCCCGGGACAGGCCTATGGCTACACCTTC
cdr3_aa: CASSIPGQAYGYTF

v_call: TRBV6-6
j_call: TRBJ2-1
clone_size: NA
d_call: NA
cdr3_nt: TGTGCCAGCAGTACCGCGGGATCCGATGAGCAGTTCTTC
cdr3_aa: CASSTAGSDEQFF

v_call: TRBV7-7
j_call: TRBJ2-1
clone_size: NA
d_call: NA
cdr3_nt: TGTGCCAGCAGCTCTAGACGGTCACGGGAGCAGTTCTTC
cdr3_aa: CASSSRRSREQFF

v_call: TRBV27
j_call: TRBJ2-3
clone_size: NA
d_call: TRBD1
cdr3_nt: TGTGCCAGCAGTCCCGACCCGACCGGGACAGGGGGCACAGATACGCAGTATTTT
cdr3_aa: CASSPDPTGTGGTDTQYF

v_call: TRBV27
j_call: TRBJ2-7
clone_size: NA
d_call: NA
cdr3_nt: TGTGCCAGCAGTGCAGGGCTGTTCTACGAGCAGTACTTC
cdr3_aa: CASSAGLFYEQYF

v_call: TRBV4-1
j_call: TRBJ2-1
clone_size: NA
d_call: TRBD2
cdr3_nt: TGCGCCAGCAGCCAAAAAGCGGGAACCTACAATGAGCAGTTCTTC
cdr3_aa: CASSQKAGTYNEQFF

v_call: TRBV29-1
j_call: TRBJ2-1
clone_size: NA
d_call: NA
cdr3_nt: TGCAGCGTAGCAACTCATGAGCAGTTCTTC
cdr3_aa: CSVATHEQFF

v_call: TRBV5-5
j_call: TRBJ2-7
clone_size: once
d_call: TRBD1
cdr3_nt: TGTGCCAGCAGCTCCGGGACAGGGGCCTACGAGCAGTACTTC
cdr3_aa: CASSSGTGAYEQYF

v_call: TRBV25-1
j_call: TRBJ2-3
clone_size: NA
d_call: NA
cdr3_nt: TGTGCCAGCGGCAGGGGATCCGGACTAGACCCAGATACGCAGTATTTT
cdr3_aa: CASGRGSGLDPDTQYF

v_call: TRBV25-1
j_call: TRBJ2-7
clone_size: NA
d_call: NA
cdr3_nt: TGTGCCAGCGGAGGGAGAGGGTACACTTACGAGCAGTACTTC
cdr3_aa: CASGGRGYTYEQYF

v_call: TRBV6-1
j_call: TRBJ1-1
clone_size: NA
d_call: TRBD1
cdr3_nt: TGTGCCACGTGGACAGGGGGCCTGAGGACTGAAGCTTTCTTT
cdr3_aa: CATWTGGLRTEAFF

v_call: TRBV15
j_call: TRBJ2-7
clone_size: NA
d_call: TRBD1
cdr3_nt: TGTGCCACCAGCAGAGAGGCACAGGGGGCGGACGAGCAGTACTTC
cdr3_aa: CATSREAQGADEQYF